This T cell receptor (beta chain) derives from a study of blood T cell repertoires in COVID-19. The CDR3 extends over 13 amino acids. The germline CDR1 and CDR2 sequences are MGHRA and YSYEKL. Trimming removed 1 base at V and 5 bases at J, with 6 bases between. In the authors' workflow: Reference gene primer amplification gave nucleated cell count estimates. Assay used: immunoSEQ multiplex PCR; TCRdb lists only in-frame clones, some missing. V and J calls and clone size are copied from that table; D and trimming were computed from the DNA. The sample includes about 200,000 clones, about three quarters of them seen just once.

The rearrangement uses TRBV4-1 and TRBJ1-5; tentative D call: TRBD1 (6 bases). The sequence came from a woman in her 70s with acute or convalescent COVID-19. The sequenced material came from peripheral blood. Here the CDR3 reads CASSQGTDQPQHF. The CDR3, as DNA: TGCGCCAGCAGCCAAGGGACAGATCAGCCCCAGCATTTT.